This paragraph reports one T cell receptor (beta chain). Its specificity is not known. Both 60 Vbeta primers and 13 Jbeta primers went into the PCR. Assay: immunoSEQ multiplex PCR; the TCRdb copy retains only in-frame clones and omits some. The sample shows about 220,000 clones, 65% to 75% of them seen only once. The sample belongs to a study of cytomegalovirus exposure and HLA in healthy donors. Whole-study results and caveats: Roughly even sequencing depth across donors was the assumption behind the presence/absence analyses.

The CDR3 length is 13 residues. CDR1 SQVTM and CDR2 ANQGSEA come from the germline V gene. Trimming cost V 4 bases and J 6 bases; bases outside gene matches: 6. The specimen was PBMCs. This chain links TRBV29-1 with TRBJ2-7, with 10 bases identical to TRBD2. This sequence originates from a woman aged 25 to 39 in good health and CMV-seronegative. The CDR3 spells CSVGGLAGAEQYF. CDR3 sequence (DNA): TGCAGCGTTGGAGGGCTAGCGGGAGCCGAGCAGTACTTC.